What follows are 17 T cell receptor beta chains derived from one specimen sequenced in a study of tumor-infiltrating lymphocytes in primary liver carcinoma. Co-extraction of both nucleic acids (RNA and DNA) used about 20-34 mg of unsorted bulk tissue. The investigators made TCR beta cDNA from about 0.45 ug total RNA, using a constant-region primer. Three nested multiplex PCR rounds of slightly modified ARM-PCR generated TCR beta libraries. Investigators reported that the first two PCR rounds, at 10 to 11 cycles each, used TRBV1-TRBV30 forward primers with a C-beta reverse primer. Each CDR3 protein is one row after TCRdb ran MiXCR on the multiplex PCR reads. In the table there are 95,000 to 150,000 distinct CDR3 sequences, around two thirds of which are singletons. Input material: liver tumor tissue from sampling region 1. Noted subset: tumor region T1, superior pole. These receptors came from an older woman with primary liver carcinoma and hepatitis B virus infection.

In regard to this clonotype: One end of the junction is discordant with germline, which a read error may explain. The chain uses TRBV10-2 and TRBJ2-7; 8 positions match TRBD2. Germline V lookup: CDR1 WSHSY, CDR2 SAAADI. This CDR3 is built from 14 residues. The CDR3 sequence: CASSEYSGSYEQYF. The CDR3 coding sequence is TGTGCTAGCAGTGAGTACAGCGGGAGCTACGAACAGTACTTC.

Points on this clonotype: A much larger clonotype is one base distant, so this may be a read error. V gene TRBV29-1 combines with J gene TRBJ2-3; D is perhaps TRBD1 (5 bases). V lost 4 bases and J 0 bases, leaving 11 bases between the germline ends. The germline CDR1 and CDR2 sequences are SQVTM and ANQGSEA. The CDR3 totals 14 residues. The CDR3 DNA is TGCAGCGTTGTGACAGATACTAGCACAGATACGCAGTATTTT. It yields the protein CSVVTDTSTDTQYF.

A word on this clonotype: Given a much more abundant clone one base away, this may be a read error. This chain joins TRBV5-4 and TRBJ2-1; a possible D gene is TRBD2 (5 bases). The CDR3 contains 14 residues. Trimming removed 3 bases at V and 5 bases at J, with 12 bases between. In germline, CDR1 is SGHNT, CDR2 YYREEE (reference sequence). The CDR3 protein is CASSSKRGHNEQFF. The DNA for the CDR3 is TGTGCCAGCAGCTCAAAGAGAGGGCACAATGAGCAGTTCTTC.

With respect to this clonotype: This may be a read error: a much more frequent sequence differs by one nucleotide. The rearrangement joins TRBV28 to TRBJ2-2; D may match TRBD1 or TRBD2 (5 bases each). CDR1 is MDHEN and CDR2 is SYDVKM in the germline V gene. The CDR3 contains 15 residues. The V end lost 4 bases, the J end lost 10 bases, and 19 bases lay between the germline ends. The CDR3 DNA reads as TGTGCCAGCAGTTCCCGGACTCCCGGGGCCGTGGAGCTGTTTTTT. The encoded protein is CASSSRTPGAVELFF.

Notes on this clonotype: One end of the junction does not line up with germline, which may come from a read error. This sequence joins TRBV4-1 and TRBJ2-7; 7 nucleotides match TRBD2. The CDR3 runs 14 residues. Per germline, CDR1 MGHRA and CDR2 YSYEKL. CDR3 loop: CASSQGAGGSEQYF. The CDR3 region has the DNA TGTGCCAGCAGCCAAGGCGCCGGGGGGAGCGAGCAGTACTTC.

The DNA for the CDR3 is TGTGCCAGCAGTCCGGGAACGTATTCCTACGAGCAGTACTTC. This translates into CASSPGTYSYEQYF. The chain uses TRBV2 and TRBJ2-7, with D perhaps matching TRBD2 (5 bases). This CDR3 has 14 residues. V was cut by 5 bases and J by 1 base, with 12 bases left in between. The germline V gene encodes CDR1 SNHLY and CDR2 FYNNEI.

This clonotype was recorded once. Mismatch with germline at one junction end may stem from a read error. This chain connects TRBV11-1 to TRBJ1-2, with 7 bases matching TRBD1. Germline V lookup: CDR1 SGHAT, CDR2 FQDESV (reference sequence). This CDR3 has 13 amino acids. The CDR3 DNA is TGTGTCAGCAGCTTGACAGGGTGGAATGGCTACACCTTC. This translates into CVSSLTGWNGYTF.

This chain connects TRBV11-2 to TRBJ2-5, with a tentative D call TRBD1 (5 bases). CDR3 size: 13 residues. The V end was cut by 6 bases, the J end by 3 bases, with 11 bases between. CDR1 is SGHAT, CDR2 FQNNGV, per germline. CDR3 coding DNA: TGTGCCAGCAGGCGTGACAGAGAAGAGACCCAGTACTTC. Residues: CASRRDREETQYF.

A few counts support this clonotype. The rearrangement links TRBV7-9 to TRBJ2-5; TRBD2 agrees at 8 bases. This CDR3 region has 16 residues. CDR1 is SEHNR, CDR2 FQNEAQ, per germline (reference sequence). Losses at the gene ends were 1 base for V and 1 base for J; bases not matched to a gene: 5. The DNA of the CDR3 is TGTGCCAGCAGCTTAGACGGGGGGGGCCTCCAAGAGACCCAGTACTTC. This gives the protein CASSLDGGGLQETQYF.

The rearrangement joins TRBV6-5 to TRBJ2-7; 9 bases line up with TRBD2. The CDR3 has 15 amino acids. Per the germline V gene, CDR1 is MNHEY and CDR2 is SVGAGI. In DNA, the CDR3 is TGTGGCAACAGCGCGGCGGCGGGAGGGTGCTACGAGCAGTACTTC. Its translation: CGNSAAAGGCYEQYF.

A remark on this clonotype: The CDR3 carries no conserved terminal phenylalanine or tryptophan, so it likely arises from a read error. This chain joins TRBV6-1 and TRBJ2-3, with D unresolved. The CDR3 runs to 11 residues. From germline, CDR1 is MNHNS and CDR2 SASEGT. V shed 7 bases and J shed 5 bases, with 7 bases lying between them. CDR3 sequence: CASNGGDTQYL. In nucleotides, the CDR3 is TGTGCCAGCAATGGTGGAGATACGCAGTATCTT.

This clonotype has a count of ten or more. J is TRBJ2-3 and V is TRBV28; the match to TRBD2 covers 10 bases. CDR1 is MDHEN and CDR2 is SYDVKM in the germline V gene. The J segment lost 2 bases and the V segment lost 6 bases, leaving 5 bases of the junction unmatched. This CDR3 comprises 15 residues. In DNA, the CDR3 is TGTGCCAGCAGCCCAGCGGGAGGGATCACAGATACGCAGTATTTT. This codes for CASSPAGGITDTQYF. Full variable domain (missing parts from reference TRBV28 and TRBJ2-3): DVKVTQSSRYLVKRTGEKVFLECVQDMDHENMFWYRQDPGLGLRLIYFSYDVKMKEKGDIPEGYSVSREKKERFSLILESASTNQTSMYLCASSPAGGITDTQYFGPGTRLTVL.

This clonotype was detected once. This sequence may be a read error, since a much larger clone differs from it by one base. In DNA form, the CDR3 reads TGTGCCAGCAGTGTAAGGACTAGCGGAGGACGAAATGAGCAGTTCTTC. Translated: CASSVRTSGGRNEQFF. V is TRBV6-1 and J is TRBJ2-1; 10 positions agree with TRBD2. The CDR3 runs to 16 residues. V dropped 4 bases and J dropped 7; count of bases not matched to a gene: 10. The germline V gene encodes CDR1 MNHNS and CDR2 SASEGT.

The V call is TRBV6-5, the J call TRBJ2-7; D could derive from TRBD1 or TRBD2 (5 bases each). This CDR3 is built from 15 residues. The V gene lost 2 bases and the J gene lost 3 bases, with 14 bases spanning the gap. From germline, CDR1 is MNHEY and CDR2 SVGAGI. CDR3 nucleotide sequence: TGTGCCAGCAGTTACACAGACGAGGGGAGCTACGAGCAGTACTTC. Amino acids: CASSYTDEGSYEQYF.

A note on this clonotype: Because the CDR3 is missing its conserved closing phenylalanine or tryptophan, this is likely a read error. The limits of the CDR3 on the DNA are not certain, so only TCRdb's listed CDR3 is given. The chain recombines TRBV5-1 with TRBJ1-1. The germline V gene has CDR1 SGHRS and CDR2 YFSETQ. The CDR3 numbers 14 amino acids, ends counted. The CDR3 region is CASSPDRMNTEAFY.

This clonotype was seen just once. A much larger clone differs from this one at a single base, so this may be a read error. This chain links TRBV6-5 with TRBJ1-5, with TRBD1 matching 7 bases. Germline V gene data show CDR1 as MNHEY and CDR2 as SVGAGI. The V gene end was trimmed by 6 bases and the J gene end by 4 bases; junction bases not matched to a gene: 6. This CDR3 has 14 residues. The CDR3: CASRQGTVNQPQHF. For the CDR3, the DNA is TGTGCCAGCAGACAGGGGACAGTGAATCAGCCCCAGCATTTT.

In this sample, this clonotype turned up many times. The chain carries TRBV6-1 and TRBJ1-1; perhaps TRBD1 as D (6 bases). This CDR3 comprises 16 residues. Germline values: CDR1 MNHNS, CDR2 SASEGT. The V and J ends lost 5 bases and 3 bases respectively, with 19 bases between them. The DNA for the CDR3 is TGTGCCAGCAGTTCCCAGGGGTGGTCTTTGTACACTGAAGCTTTCTTT. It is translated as CASSSQGWSLYTEAFF.